A single sample gave rise to the 16 T cell receptor beta chains below, sequenced in a study of cytomegalovirus exposure and HLA in healthy donors. Primers included in the PCR were 60 Vbeta and 13 Jbeta primers. Repertoires were generated with immunoSEQ multiplex PCR, while TCRdb's copy carries only in-frame clones and drops some. This sample's table has 100,000 to 150,000 clones. Sequenced: PBMCs. The receptors were sampled from a man aged 25-45 years in good health and CMV-seronegative.

The chain recombines TRBV7-3 with TRBJ2-6, with 9 bases that match TRBD1. The V gene end was trimmed by 6 bases and the J gene end by 2 bases; junction bases not matched to a gene: 8. There are 17 residues in the CDR3. Germline V gene data show CDR1 as SGHTA and CDR2 as FQGTGA. CDR3 in amino acids: CASSPKGQGTGANVLTF. Written as DNA, the CDR3 is TGTGCCAGCAGTCCAAAGGGACAGGGAACTGGGGCCAACGTCCTGACTTTC.

The chain is built from TRBV19 and TRBJ2-1; 8 bases map to TRBD2. The CDR3 loop spans 14 amino acids. Germline V gene data show CDR1 as LNHDA and CDR2 as SQIVND (reference sequence). V trimming: 3 bases; J trimming: 8 bases; junction bases outside the gene matches: 6. The CDR3: CASSIGLAGHEQFF. The DNA of the CDR3 is TGTGCCAGTAGTATCGGACTAGCTGGGCATGAGCAGTTCTTC.

The chain carries TRBV9 and TRBJ2-7; the match to TRBD2 covers 7 bases. The CDR3 contains 13 residues. Germline-derived CDR1 and CDR2 are SGDLS and YYNGEE. With 3 bases clipped from V and 3 bases from J, the junction kept 3 bases outside the gene matches. CDR3 nucleotide sequence: TGTGCCAGCAGCGCCCCGGGGGGCTACGAGCAGTACTTC. This codes for CASSAPGGYEQYF. The full variable domain, rest sourced from reference TRBV9 and TRBJ2-7, is DSGVTQTPKHLITATGQRVTLRCSPRSGDLSVYWYQQSLDQGLQFLIQYYNGEERAKGNILERFSAQQFPDLHSELNLSSLELGDSALYFCASSAPGGYEQYFGPGTRLTVT.

The chain has TRBV11-2 and TRBJ2-7; possible D gene TRBD1, 5 bases. The length of the CDR3 is 14 residues. Germline lookup yields CDR1 SGHAT and CDR2 FQNNGV. V was pared by 1 base and J by 5 bases, with 12 bases between. CDR3 sequence (DNA): TGTGCCAGCAGCTTAGTAACAGGTCAAAACGAGCAGTACTTC. Residues: CASSLVTGQNEQYF.

The genes are TRBV7-3 and TRBJ1-2; 12 nucleotides match TRBD1. The CDR3 consists of 16 residues. Germline CDR1 SGHTA, CDR2 FQGTGA. V lost 5 bases, J lost 3 bases, and 7 bases stayed unmatched. CDR3 residues: CASSPGTGGEDYGYTF. The CDR3 DNA follows: TGTGCCAGCAGCCCTGGGACAGGGGGCGAGGACTATGGCTACACCTTC. The full variable domain, completed using reference TRBV7-3 and TRBJ1-2, is GAGVSQTPSNKVTEKGKYVELRCDPISGHTALYWYRQSLGQGPEFLIYFQGTGAADDSGLPNDRFFAVRPEGSVSTLKIQRTERGDSAVYLCASSPGTGGEDYGYTFGSGTRLTVV.

The chain recombines TRBV5-1 with TRBJ2-3, with TRBD1 matching over 8 bases. The V gene's germline CDR1 is SGHRS and CDR2 YFSETQ. V gave up 4 bases and J gave up 0 bases; unmatched junction bases: 7. The CDR3 totals 16 residues. The CDR3 protein is CASSPGTGSSTDTQYF. The CDR3 coding sequence is TGCGCCAGCAGCCCGGGGACAGGCTCTAGCACAGATACGCAGTATTTT.

The chain joins TRBV4-2 to TRBJ2-3; 8 positions match TRBD2. V lost 1 base to trimming and J lost 6 bases; unmatched junction nucleotides: 12. CDR1 is LGHNA and CDR2 is YNFKEQ in the germline V gene. The CDR3 length is 17 residues. The CDR3 region has the DNA TGTGCCAGCAGCCAAGTGCTCCGGGAGGGTAAAGGGGATACGCAGTATTTT. It specifies CASSQVLREGKGDTQYF.

The rearrangement joins TRBV28 to TRBJ1-3, with D possibly TRBD1 on 5 matching bases. V was pared by 4 bases and J by 0 bases, with 13 bases between. The germline V gene encodes CDR1 MDHEN and CDR2 SYDVKM. The CDR3 contains 16 residues. This CDR3 reads CASSSPLTVSGNTIYF. For the CDR3, the DNA is TGTGCCAGCAGTTCCCCATTGACAGTCTCTGGAAACACCATATATTTT.

As regards this clone: Other DNA variants within this sample encode the same CDR3. The CDR3 region is CAWSSGASYEQYF. For the CDR3, the DNA is TGTGCCTGGAGTTCAGGGGCCTCCTACGAGCAGTACTTC. This chain connects TRBV30 to TRBJ2-7; a weak D match, TRBD1 (6 bases). Germline CDR1 is GTSNPN and CDR2 is SVGIG (reference sequence). The CDR3 extends over 13 amino acids. Trimming removed 2 bases at V and 0 bases at J, with 8 bases between.

This rearrangement joins TRBV27 to TRBJ2-7; TRBD2 matches 7 bases. The CDR3 runs 15 residues. Unmatched junction bases numbered 6, after V lost 0 bases and J lost 4 bases. Germline CDR1 is MNHEY and CDR2 is SMNVEV (reference sequence). The CDR3 DNA follows: TGTGCCAGCAGTTTATCTGCGGGGGTTGAATACGAGCAGTACTTC. Translating it yields CASSLSAGVEYEQYF.

Comment on this clone: This specimen includes other DNA sequences encoding the same CDR3. This chain connects TRBV5-1 to TRBJ2-1; TRBD1 matches at 8 bases. Germline V gene lookup returns CDR1 SGHRS and CDR2 YFSETQ. The CDR3 spans 14 residues. V shed 2 bases, J shed 6 bases, and the junction held 4 bases outside the gene matches. CDR3 sequence: CASSLYQGANEQFF. In nucleotides, the CDR3 is TGCGCCAGCAGCTTATACCAGGGGGCCAATGAGCAGTTCTTC.

As concerns this clone: This CDR3 is also generated by other DNA sequences in the sample. The chain combines TRBV2 with TRBJ1-5; 8 bases agree with TRBD1. The V gene end was trimmed by 5 bases and the J gene end by 7 bases; junction bases not matched to a gene: 7. The germline V gene encodes CDR1 SNHLY and CDR2 FYNNEI. CDR3 length: 14 residues. CDR3 nucleotide sequence: TGTGCCAGCAGTTACGGACAGGGCGGACAGCCCCAGCATTTT. This encodes CASSYGQGGQPQHF. The full variable domain, rest sourced from reference TRBV2 and TRBJ1-5, is EPEVTQTPSHQVTQMGQEVILRCVPISNHLYFYWYRQILGQKVEFLVSFYNNEISEKSEIFDDQFSVERPDGSNFTLKIRSTKLEDSAMYFCASSYGQGGQPQHFGDGTRLSIL.

This chain uses TRBV7-6 with TRBJ1-3; D possibly corresponds to TRBD1 (5 bases). V shed 7 bases and J shed 0 bases, with 10 bases lying between them. The germline CDR1 and CDR2 sequences are SGHVS and FNYEAQ. The CDR3 is made up of 14 amino acids. The CDR3 loop reads CASTPTVSGNTIYF. The CDR3 nucleotides read TGTGCCAGCACCCCGACAGTCTCTGGAAACACCATATATTTT.

The chain is built from TRBV5-1 and TRBJ2-3; TRBD2 might be the D (6 bases). The CDR3 sequence is 15 residues long. In germline, CDR1 is SGHRS, CDR2 YFSETQ. Trimming removed 0 bases at V and 2 bases at J, with 10 bases between. CDR3 region: CASSLAWTNTDTQYF. In nucleotides, the CDR3 is TGCGCCAGCAGCTTGGCCTGGACTAACACAGATACGCAGTATTTT.

J is TRBJ2-1 and V is TRBV7-8; D perhaps matches TRBD2 (6 bases). The CDR3 is made up of 15 amino acids. Germline V CDR1 and CDR2: SGHVS, FQNEAQ. V lost 1 base, J lost 5 bases, and 12 bases lay in between. CDR3 nucleotides: TGTGCCAGCAGCTTAGTTCTCGGGGAGGACAATGAGCAGTTCTTC. This sequence encodes CASSLVLGEDNEQFF.

The V gene is TRBV5-1, the J gene TRBJ1-2; D is unresolved. CDR1 SGHRS and CDR2 YFSETQ come from the germline V gene. V was clipped by 2 bases and J by 8 bases, with 19 bases between them. The CDR3 runs to 15 residues. The CDR3 here is CASSFYLGLPRGYTF. DNA for the CDR3: TGCGCCAGCAGCTTCTATTTAGGACTTCCGCGGGGCTACACCTTC.